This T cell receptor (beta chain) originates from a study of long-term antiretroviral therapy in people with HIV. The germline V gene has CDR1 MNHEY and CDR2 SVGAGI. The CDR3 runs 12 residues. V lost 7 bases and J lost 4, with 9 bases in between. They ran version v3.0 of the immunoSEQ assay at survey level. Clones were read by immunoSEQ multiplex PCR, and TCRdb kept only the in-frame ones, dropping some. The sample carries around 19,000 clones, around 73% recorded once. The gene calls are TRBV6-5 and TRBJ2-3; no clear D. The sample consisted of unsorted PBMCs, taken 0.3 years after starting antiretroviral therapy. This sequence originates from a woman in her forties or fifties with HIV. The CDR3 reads CASNKRADTQYF. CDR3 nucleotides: TGTGCCAGCAATAAACGAGCAGATACGCAGTATTTT.